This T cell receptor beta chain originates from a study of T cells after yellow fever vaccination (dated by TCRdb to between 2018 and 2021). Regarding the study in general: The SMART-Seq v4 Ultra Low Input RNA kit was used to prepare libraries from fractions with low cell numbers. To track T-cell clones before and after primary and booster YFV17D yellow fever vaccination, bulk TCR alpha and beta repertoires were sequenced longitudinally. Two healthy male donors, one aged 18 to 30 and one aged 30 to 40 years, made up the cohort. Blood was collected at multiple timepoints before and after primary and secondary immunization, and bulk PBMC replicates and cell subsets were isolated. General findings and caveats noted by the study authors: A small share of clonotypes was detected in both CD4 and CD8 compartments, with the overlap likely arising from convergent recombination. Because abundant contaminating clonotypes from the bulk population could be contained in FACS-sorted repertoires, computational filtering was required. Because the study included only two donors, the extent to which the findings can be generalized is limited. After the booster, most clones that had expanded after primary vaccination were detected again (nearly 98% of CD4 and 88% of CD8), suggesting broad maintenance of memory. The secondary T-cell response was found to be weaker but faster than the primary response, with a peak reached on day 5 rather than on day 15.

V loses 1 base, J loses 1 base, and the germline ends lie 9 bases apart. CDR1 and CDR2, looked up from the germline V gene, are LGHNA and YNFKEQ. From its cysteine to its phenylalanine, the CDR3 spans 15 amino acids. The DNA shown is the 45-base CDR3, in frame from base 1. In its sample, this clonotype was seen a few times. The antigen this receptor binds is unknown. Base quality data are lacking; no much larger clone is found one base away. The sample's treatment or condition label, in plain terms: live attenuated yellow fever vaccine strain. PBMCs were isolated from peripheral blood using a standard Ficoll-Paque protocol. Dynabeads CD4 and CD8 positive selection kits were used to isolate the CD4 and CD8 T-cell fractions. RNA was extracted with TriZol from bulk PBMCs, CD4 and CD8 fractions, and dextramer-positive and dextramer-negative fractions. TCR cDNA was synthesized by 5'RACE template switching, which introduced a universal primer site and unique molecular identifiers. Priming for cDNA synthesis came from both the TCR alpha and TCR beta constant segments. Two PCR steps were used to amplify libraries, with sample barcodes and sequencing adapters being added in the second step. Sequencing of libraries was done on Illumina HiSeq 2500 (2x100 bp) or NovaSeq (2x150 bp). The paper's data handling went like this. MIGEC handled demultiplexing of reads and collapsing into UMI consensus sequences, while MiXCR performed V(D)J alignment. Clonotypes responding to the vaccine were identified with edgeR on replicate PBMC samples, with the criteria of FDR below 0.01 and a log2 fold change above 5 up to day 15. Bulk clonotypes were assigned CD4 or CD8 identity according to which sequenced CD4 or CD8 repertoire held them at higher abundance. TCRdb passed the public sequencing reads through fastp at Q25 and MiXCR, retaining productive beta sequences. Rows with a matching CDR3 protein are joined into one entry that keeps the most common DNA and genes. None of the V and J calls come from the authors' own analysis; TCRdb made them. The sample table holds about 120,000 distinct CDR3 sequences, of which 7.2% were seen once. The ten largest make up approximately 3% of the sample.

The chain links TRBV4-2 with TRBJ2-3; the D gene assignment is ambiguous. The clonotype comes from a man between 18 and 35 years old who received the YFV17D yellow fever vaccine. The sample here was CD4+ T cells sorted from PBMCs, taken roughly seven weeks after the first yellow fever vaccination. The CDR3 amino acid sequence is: CASSQVGAGTDTQYF. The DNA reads TGTGCCAGCAGCCAAGTTGGTGCTGGCACAGATACGCAGTATTTT.